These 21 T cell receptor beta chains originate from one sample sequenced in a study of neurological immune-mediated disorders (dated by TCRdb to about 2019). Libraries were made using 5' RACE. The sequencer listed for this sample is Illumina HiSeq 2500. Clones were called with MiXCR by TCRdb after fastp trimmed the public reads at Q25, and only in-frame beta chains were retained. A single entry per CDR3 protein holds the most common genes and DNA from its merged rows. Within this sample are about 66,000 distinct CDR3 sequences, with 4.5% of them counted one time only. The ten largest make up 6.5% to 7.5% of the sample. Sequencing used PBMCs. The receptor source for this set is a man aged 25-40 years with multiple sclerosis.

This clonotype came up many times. CDR3 nucleotide sequence: TGCGCCAGCAGCACTGTCAGGGGAGGGAACACTGAAGCTTTCTTT. Amino acid sequence: CASSTVRGGNTEAFF. The chain joins TRBV5-1 to TRBJ1-1, with D possibly TRBD1 on 6 matching bases. The length of the CDR3 is 15 residues. The V gene's germline CDR1 is SGHRS and CDR2 YFSETQ. V was cut by 4 bases and J by 1 base, with 14 bases left in between. Full variable domain (remainder filled in from reference TRBV5-1 and TRBJ1-1): KAGVTQTPRYLIKTRGQQVTLSCSPISGHRSVSWYQQTPGQGLQFLFEYFSETQRNKGNFPGRFSGRQFSNSRSEMNVSTLELGDSALYLCASSTVRGGNTEAFFGQGTRLTVV.

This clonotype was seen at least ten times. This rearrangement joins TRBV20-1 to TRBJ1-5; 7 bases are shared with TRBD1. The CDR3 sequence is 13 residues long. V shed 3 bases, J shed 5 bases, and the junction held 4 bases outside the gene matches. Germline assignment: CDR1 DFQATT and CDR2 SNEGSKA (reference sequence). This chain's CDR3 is CSARDRTDQPQHF. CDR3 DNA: TGCAGTGCTAGGGACAGGACGGATCAGCCCCAGCATTTT.

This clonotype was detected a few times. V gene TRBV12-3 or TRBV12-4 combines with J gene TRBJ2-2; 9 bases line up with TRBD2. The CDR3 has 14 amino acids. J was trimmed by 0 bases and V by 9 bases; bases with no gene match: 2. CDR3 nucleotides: TGTGCCAGTGGCGGGGGGGCGAACACCGGGGAGCTGTTTTTT. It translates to CASGGGANTGELFF.

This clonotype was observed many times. CDR3 in DNA: TGCGCCAGCAGCCGAGCCGCTAGCGGGGGGGTCGTGGATACGCAGTATTTT. Translation: CASSRAASGGVVDTQYF. This chain joins TRBV5-1 and TRBJ2-3, with 12 positions matching TRBD2. V trimming: 4 bases; J trimming: 6 bases; junction bases outside the gene matches: 12. Germline CDR1 SGHRS, CDR2 YFSETQ. CDR3 length: 17 amino acids.

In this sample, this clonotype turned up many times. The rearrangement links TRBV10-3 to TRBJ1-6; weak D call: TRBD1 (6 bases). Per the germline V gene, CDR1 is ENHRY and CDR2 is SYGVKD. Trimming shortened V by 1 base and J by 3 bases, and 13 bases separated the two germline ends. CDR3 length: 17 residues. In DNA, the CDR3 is TGTGCCATCAGTGAGTACGGGGGCAACGGCTATAATTCACCCCTCCACTTT. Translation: CAISEYGGNGYNSPLHF.

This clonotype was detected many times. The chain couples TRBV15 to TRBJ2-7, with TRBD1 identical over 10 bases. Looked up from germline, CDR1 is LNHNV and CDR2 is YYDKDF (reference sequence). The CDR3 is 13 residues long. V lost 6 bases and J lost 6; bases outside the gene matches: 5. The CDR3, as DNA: TGTGCCACCAGTGGGACAGGGGAAGGCGAGCAGTACTTC. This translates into CATSGTGEGEQYF.

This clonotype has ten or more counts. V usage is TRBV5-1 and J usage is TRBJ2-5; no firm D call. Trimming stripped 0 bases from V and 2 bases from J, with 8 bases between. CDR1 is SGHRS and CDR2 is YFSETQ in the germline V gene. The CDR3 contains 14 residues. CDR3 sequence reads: CASSLVLAQETQYF. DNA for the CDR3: TGCGCCAGCAGCTTGGTACTGGCGCAAGAGACCCAGTACTTC.

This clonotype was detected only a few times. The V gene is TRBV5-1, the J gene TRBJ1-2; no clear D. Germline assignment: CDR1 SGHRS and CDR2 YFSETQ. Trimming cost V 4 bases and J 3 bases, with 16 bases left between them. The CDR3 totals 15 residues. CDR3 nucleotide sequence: TGCGCCAGCAGCCCGGCGCCTGGCTTTGACTATGGCTACACCTTC. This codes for CASSPAPGFDYGYTF.

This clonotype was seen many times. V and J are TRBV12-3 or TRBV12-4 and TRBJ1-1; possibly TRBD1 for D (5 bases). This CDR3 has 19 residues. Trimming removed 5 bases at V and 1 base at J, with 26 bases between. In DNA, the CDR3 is TGTGCCAGCAGTCCCCCCGGCGGTGCAGGGAATACAGGGAACACTGAAGCTTTCTTT. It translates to CASSPPGGAGNTGNTEAFF.

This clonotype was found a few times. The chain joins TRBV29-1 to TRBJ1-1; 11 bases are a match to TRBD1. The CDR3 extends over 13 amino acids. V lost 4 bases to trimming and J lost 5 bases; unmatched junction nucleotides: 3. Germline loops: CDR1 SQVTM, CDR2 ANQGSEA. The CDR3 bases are TGCAGCGTTGTGGGACAGGGGGGGACTGAAGCTTTCTTT. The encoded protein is CSVVGQGGTEAFF.

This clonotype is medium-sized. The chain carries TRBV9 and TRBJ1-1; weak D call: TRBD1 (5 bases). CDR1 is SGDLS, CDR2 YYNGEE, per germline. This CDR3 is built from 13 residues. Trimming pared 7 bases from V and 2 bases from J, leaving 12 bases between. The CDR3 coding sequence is TGTGCCAGCGCGACAGAGATAAACACTGAAGCTTTCTTT. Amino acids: CASATEINTEAFF.

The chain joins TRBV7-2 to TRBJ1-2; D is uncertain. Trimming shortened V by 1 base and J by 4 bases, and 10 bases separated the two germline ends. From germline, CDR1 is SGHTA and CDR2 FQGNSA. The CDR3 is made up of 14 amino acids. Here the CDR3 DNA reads TGTGCCAGCAGCTTAGAGCTCACCATCTATGGCTACACCTTC. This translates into CASSLELTIYGYTF.

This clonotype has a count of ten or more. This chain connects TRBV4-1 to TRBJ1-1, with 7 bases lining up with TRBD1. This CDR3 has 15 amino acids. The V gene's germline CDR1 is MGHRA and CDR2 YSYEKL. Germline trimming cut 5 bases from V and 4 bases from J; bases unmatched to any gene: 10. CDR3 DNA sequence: TGCGCCAGCAGCACAACGCCGAACAGGGGCACTGAAGCTTTCTTT. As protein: CASSTTPNRGTEAFF.

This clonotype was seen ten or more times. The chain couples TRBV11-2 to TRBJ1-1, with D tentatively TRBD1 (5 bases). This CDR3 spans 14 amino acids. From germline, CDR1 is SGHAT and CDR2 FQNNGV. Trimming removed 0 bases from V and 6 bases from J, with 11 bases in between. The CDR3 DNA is TGTGCCAGCAGCTTAGATGTACAGGTTGCTGAAGCTTTCTTT. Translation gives CASSLDVQVAEAFF.

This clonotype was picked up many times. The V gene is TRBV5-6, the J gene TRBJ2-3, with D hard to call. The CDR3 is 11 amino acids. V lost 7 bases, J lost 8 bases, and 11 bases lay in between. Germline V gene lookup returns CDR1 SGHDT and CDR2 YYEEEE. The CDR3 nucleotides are TGTGCCAGCGGACGATCTGGTACGCAGTATTTT. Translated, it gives CASGRSGTQYF.

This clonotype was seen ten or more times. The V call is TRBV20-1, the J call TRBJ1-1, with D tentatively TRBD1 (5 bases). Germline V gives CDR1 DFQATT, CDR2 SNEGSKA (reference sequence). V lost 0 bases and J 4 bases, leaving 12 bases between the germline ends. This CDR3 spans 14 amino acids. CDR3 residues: CSARDRRGTTEAFF. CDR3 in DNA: TGCAGTGCTAGAGATCGGAGGGGTACCACTGAAGCTTTCTTT.

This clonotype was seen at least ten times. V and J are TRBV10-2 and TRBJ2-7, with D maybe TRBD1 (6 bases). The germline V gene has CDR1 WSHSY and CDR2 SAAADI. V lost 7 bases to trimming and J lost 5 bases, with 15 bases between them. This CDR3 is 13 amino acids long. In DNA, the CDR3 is TGCGCCAGCATTCCCAGGGGAAGCCACGAGCAGTACTTC. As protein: CASIPRGSHEQYF.

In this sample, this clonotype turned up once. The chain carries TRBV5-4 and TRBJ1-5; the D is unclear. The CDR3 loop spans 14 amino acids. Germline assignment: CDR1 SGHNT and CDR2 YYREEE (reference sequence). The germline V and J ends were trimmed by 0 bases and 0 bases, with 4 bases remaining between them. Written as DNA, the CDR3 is TGTGCCAGCAGCTTGGTAGATAGCAATCAGCCCCAGCATTTT. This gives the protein CASSLVDSNQPQHF.

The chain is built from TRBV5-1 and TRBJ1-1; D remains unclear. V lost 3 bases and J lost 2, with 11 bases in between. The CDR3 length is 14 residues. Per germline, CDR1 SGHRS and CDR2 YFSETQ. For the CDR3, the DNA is TGCGCCAGCAGCTCCGGACTGATAAACACTGAAGCTTTCTTT. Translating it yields CASSSGLINTEAFF.

CDR3 in DNA: TGTGCCAGCAGCTTAGAGGGCAGGGGGTACCTGGGGAATTCACCCCTCCACTTT. It yields the protein CASSLEGRGYLGNSPLHF. The rearrangement uses TRBV11-2 and TRBJ1-6; 7 nucleotides agree with TRBD1. The CDR3 spans 18 residues. Germline V gene data show CDR1 as SGHAT and CDR2 as FQNNGV. The ends lost 0 bases at V and 7 bases at J; junction bases unmatched: 12.

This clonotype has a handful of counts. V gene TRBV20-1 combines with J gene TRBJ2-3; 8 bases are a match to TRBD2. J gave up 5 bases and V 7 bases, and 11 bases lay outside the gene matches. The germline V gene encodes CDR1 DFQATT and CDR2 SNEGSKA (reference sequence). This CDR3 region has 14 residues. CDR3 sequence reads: CSVQTSEYIDTQYF. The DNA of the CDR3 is TGCAGTGTCCAGACTAGCGAGTACATAGATACGCAGTATTTT.